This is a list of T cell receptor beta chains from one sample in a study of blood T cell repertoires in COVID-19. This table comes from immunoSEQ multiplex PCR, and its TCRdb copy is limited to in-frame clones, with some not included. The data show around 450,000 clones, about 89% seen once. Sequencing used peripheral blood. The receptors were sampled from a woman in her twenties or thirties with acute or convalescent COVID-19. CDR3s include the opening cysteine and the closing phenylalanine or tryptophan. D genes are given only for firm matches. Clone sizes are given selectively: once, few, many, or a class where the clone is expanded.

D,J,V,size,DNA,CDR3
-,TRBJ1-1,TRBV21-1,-,TGTGCCAGCAGCGGACGGGACACCCCCAAAGTCACTGAAGCTTTCTTT,CASSGRDTPKVTEAFF
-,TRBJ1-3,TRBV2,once,TGTGCCAGCAGTGCCCACCTAATCTCTGGAAACACCATATATTTT,CASSAHLISGNTIYF
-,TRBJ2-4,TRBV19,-,TGTGCCAGTAGTATGCCGCACAGGACCATAGCCAAAAACATTCAGTACTTC,CASSMPHRTIAKNIQYF
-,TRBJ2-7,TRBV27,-,TGTGCCAGCGGGGTCGGCGGGGACTACGAGCAGTACTTC,CASGVGGDYEQYF
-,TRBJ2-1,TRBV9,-,TGTGCCAGCAGCCCCACCCCGAGCTCCTACAATGAGCAGTTCTTC,CASSPTPSSYNEQFF
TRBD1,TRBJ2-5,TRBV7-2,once,TGTGCCAGCAGCGCAAGCAGGGGGCGCGGGGAGACCCAGTACTTC,CASSASRGRGETQYF
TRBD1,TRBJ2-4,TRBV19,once,TGTGCCAGTAGTATTCCCACAGGGGAAAACATTCAGTACTTC,CASSIPTGENIQYF
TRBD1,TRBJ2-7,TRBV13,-,TGTGCCAGCAGCGGACAGGGTATCACCTACGAGCAGTACTTC,CASSGQGITYEQYF
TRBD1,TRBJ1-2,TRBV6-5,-,TGTGCCAGCAGCTACGACAGGGCTGACGGCTACACCTTC,CASSYDRADGYTF
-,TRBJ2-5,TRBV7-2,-,TGTGCCAGCAGCTCTCGGTCGGGTGGCGAGACCCAGTACTTC,CASSSRSGGETQYF
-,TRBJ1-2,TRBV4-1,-,TGCGCCAGCAGCCGGGAGGGGGAGCCCTATGGCTACACCTTC,CASSREGEPYGYTF
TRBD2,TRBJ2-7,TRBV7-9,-,TGTGCCAGCAGCTCAAATCCGGGACTAGCCTACGAGCAGTACTTC,CASSSNPGLAYEQYF
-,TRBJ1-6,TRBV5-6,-,TGTGCCAGCAGCTTCCATCCACCCCTCCACTTT,CASSFHPPLHF
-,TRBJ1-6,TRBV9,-,TGTGCCAGCAGCGTAGATGGAGGACCCGGCGGTAATTCACCCCTCCACTTT,CASSVDGGPGGNSPLHF
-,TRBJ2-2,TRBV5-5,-,TGTGCCAGCTCGGGGGACTACACCGGGGAGCTGTTTTTT,CASSGDYTGELFF
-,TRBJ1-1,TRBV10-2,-,TGCGCCAGCAAGGTCAGGATATACACTGAAGCTTTCTTT,CASKVRIYTEAFF
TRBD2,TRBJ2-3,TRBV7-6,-,TGTGCCAGCAGTCGTCGGAGCGGGGCAGATACGCAGTATTTT,CASSRRSGADTQYF
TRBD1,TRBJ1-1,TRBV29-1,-,TGCAGCGTCGCCCCGCGACAGGGGGCTGAAGCTTTCTTT,CSVAPRQGAEAFF
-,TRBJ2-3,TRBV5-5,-,TGTGCCAGCAGCTTGGGACAGCAGGTCACAGATACGCAGTATTTT,CASSLGQQVTDTQYF
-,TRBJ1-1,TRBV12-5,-,TGTGCTAGTGGTTTGGTACAAGCGGGGGCCAACACTGAAGCTTTCTTT,CASGLVQAGANTEAFF
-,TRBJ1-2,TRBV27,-,TGTGCCAGCAGTTCCAGGGAAAATTATGGCTACACCTTC,CASSSRENYGYTF
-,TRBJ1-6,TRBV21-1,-,TGTGCCAGCAGCAAAATGGCTAGGGGCGCCTTTAATTCACCCCTCCACTTT,CASSKMARGAFNSPLHF
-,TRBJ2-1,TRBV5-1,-,TGCGCCAGCAGCTTGGGTCCAGGGGACAATGAGCAGTTCTTC,CASSLGPGDNEQFF
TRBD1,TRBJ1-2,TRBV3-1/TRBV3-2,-,TGTGCCAGCAGCCGAACAGGGGAATATGGCTACACCTTC,CASSRTGEYGYTF
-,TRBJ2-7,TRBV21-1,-,TGTGCCAGCAGCGATAGACAGGAGGCCGAGCAGTACTTC,CASSDRQEAEQYF
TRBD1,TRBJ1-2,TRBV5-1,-,TGCGCCAGCAGCTTGGCCGGGACAGGGGTTGGAGGCTACACCTTC,CASSLAGTGVGGYTF
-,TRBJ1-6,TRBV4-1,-,TGCGCCAGCAGCCAAGGTCCATCGGGGGGCAGAAATTCACCCCTCCACTTT,CASSQGPSGGRNSPLHF
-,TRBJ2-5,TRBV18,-,TGTGCCAGCTCCCCAGGACAGCGCCAAGAGACCCAGTACTTC,CASSPGQRQETQYF
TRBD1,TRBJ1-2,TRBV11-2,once,TGTGCCAGCAGCGCGGGACAGAACGACTATGGCTACACCTTC,CASSAGQNDYGYTF
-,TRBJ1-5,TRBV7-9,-,TGTGCCAGCAATAAGGGGGGGGTGGATCAGCCCCAGCATTTT,CASNKGGVDQPQHF
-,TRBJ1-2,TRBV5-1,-,TGCGCCAGCAGCTTGGGGAACACAGGGAGCTATGGCTACACCTTC,CASSLGNTGSYGYTF
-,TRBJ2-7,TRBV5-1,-,TGCGCCAGCAGCATACAGGGTTACGAGCAGTACTTC,CASSIQGYEQYF
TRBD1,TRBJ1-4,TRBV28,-,TGTGCCAGCAGTTCACAGGGGGCGCGTGATAATGAAAAACTGTTTTTT,CASSSQGARDNEKLFF
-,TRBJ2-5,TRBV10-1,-,TGCGCCAGCTCATCCATGGACTCCGGAACGGGGACCCAGTACTTC,CASSSMDSGTGTQYF
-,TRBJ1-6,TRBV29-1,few,TGCAGCGTCCGCGAGTCACTTAATTCACCCCTCCACTTT,CSVRESLNSPLHF
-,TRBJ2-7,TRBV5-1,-,TGCGCCAGCAGCTTGGGGCGGGGCCAATACGAGCAGTACTTC,CASSLGRGQYEQYF
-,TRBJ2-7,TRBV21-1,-,TGTGCCACGGGACAGGGGGCTTACGAGCAGTACTTC,CATGQGAYEQYF
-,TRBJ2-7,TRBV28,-,TGTGCCAGCAGTTTGGGGACTTGGGACGAGCAGTACTTC,CASSLGTWDEQYF
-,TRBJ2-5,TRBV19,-,TGTGCCAGTAGCTATACATGGTCGGGGGAGACCCAGTACTTC,CASSYTWSGETQYF
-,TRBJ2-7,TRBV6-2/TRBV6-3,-,TGTGCCAGCAGTTACTGGCAACGCGAGCAGTACTTC,CASSYWQREQYF
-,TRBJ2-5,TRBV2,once,TGTGCCAGCAGTGAAAACAGGTTATTGAGAGAGACCCAGTACTTC,CASSENRLLRETQYF